Presented here are 7 T cell receptor beta chains from one specimen sequenced in a study of OX40 agonist ivuxolimab in advanced cancers. The protocol was immunoSEQ multiplex PCR, while the TCRdb copy is restricted to in-frame clones and leaves out a portion. The sample contains tens of thousands of clones, more than 65% of which appear only once. The sequences come from CD4+ or CD8+ T cells sorted from blood, collected in a trial of the OX40 agonist ivuxolimab. The receptors shown here come from an adult with an advanced solid tumor such as melanoma, head and neck, liver or kidney cancer.

The V and J genes are TRBV7-8 and TRBJ2-5, with D possibly TRBD2 on 5 matching bases. The J call may be incorrect, as the DNA end agrees better with TRBJ2-7. This CDR3 comprises 12 residues. In germline, CDR1 is SGHVS, CDR2 FQNEAQ. The CDR3 loop reads CASSRGPYEQYF. The CDR3, as DNA: TGTGCCAGCAGCCGCGGGCCCTACGAGCAGTACTTC.

V usage is TRBV5-1 and J usage is TRBJ1-4, with D tentatively TRBD1 (6 bases). This CDR3 contains 16 residues. Trimming stripped 3 bases from V and 0 bases from J, with 12 bases between. In germline, CDR1 is SGHRS, CDR2 YFSETQ. CDR3 residues: CASSWGAATTNEKLFF. The CDR3 DNA sequence: TGCGCCAGCAGCTGGGGGGCGGCGACAACTAATGAAAAACTGTTTTTT. Supplemented by reference TRBV5-1 and TRBJ1-4, the full variable domain reads KAGVTQTPRYLIKTRGQQVTLSCSPISGHRSVSWYQQTPGQGLQFLFEYFSETQRNKGNFPGRFSGRQFSNSRSEMNVSTLELGDSALYLCASSWGAATTNEKLFFGSGTQLSVL.

This clone was observed a handful of times. The J gene is TRBJ1-2, the V gene TRBV20-1; D perhaps matches TRBD1 (5 bases). CDR1 is DFQATT and CDR2 is SNEGSKA in the germline V gene (reference sequence). The CDR3 is 11 amino acids. Trimming removed 6 bases at V and 1 base at J, with 6 bases between. The CDR3 nucleotides are TGCAGTGCCCAGGGTAACTATGGCTACACCTTC. This translates into CSAQGNYGYTF.

This clone was counted ten times or more. The CDR3 DNA follows: TGTGCCAGCAGCTCCCTGGGGGCAGGGCCCACCACTGAAGCTTTCTTT. This codes for CASSSLGAGPTTEAFF. The chain is built from TRBV7-9 and TRBJ1-1; maybe TRBD1 (6 bases). This CDR3 is 16 amino acids long. CDR1 SEHNR and CDR2 FQNEAQ come from the germline V gene (reference sequence). Trimming took 4 bases from V and 4 from J, leaving 19 bases between them.

The chain links TRBV5-4 to TRBJ2-3; 8 nucleotides agree with TRBD1. The germline V gene has CDR1 SGHNT and CDR2 YYREEE (reference sequence). The CDR3 sequence is 16 residues long. With V trimmed by 1 base and J by 5 bases, 9 bases remained unmatched. CDR3 sequence (DNA): TGTGCCAGCAGCTTGTCAGCGACAGGGGAAGGAGATACGCAGTATTTT. Amino acids: CASSLSATGEGDTQYF.

V gene TRBV7-3 combines with J gene TRBJ1-2; 10 bases align to TRBD1. This CDR3 comprises 14 residues. In germline, CDR1 is SGHTA, CDR2 FQGTGA. Losses at the gene ends were 8 bases for V and 8 bases for J; bases not matched to a gene: 11. This CDR3 reads CASPPRQGAEGYTF. Written as DNA, the CDR3 is TGTGCCAGCCCCCCGCGACAGGGGGCTGAGGGCTACACCTTC.

The chain recombines TRBV5-4 with TRBJ1-1; D might be TRBD1 (5 bases). There are 14 residues in the CDR3. CDR1 SGHNT and CDR2 YYREEE come from the germline V gene (reference sequence). V was pared by 4 bases and J by 4 bases, with 14 bases between. This CDR3 is CASSARTGGTEAFF. The DNA of the CDR3 is TGTGCCAGCAGCGCCCGTACAGGCGGCACTGAAGCTTTCTTT.